One sample yielded the 2 T cell receptor beta chains listed below, sequenced in a study of CD8+CD57+ T cells in acquired aplastic anemia. Genomic DNA constituted the template upon which TCR beta VDJ and CDR3 profiling was performed. One entry per CDR3 protein results from TCRdb running MiXCR on the reads. This table has about 220,000 distinct CDR3 sequences, almost 35% appearing once. The sequenced sample consisted of sorted CD4+, CD8+, or CD8+CD57+ T cells (not recorded which) from PBMCs. Source of these receptors: a human donor in good health, serving as a control.

This chain connects TRBV2 to TRBJ2-1, with D tentatively TRBD2 (5 bases). Trimming removed 8 bases from V and 4 bases from J, with 18 bases in between. CDR1 SNHLY and CDR2 FYNNEI come from the germline V gene. CDR3 size: 15 residues. The CDR3 region has the DNA TGTGCCAGCGGTGGGAGAGTATTTAATTACAATGAGCAGTTCTTC. It yields the protein CASGGRVFNYNEQFF.

This clonotype has just a few counts. This chain joins TRBV5-1 and TRBJ2-5, with 13 positions matching TRBD2. V dropped 0 bases and J dropped 4; count of bases not matched to a gene: 15. Per the germline V gene, CDR1 is SGHRS and CDR2 is YFSETQ. CDR3 length: 20 amino acids. The DNA for the CDR3 is TGCGCCAGCAGCTTGGAGGGGACACTTGGACTAGCGGGGGTCGGAGAGACCCAGTACTTC. Amino acids: CASSLEGTLGLAGVGETQYF.